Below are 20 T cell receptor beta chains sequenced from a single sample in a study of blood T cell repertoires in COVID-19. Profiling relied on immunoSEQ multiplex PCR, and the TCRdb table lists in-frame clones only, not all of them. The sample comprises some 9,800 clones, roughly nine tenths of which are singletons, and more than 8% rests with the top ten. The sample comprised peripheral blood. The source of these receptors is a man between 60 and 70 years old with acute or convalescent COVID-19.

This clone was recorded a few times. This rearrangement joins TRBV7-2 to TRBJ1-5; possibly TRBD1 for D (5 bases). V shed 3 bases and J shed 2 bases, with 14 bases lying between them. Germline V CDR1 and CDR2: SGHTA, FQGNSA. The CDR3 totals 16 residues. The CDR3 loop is CASSLQGGMGNQPQHF. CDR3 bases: TGTGCCAGCAGCTTGCAGGGTGGGATGGGCAATCAGCCCCAGCATTTT.

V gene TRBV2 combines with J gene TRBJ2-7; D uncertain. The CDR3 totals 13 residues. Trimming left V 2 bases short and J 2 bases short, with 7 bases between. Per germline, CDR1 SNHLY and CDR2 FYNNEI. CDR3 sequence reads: CASSESPAYEQYV. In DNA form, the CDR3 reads TGTGCCAGCAGTGAAAGCCCCGCCTACGAGCAGTACGTC.

CDR3 DNA: TGTGCCAGCTCACCGAATACAGGGCGCGAGCAGTACTTC. This translates into CASSPNTGREQYF. The V gene is TRBV18, the J gene TRBJ2-7; D possibly corresponds to TRBD1 (6 bases). Trimming stripped 3 bases from V and 6 bases from J, with 12 bases between. There are 13 residues in the CDR3. In germline, CDR1 is KGHSH, CDR2 LQKENI.

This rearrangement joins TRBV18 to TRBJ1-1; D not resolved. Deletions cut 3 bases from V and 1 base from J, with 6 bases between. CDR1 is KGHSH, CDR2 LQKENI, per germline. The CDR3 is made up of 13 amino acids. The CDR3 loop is CASSPGWNTEAFF. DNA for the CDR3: TGTGCCAGCTCACCCGGGTGGAACACTGAAGCTTTCTTT. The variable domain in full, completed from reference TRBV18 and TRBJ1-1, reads NAGVMQNPRHLVRRRGQEARLRCSPMKGHSHVYWYRQLPEEGLKFMVYLQKENIIDESGMPKERFSAEFPKEGPSILRIQQVVRGDSAAYFCASSPGWNTEAFFGQGTRLTVV.

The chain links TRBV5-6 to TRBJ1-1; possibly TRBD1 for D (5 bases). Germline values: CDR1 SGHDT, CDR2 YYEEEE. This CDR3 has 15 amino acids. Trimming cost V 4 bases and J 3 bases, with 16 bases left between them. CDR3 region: CASSREGTGDTEAFF. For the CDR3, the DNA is TGTGCCAGCAGCCGGGAAGGGACTGGGGACACTGAAGCTTTCTTT.

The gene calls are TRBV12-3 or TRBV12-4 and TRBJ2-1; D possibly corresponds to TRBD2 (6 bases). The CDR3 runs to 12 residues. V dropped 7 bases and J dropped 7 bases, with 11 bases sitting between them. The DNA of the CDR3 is TGTGCCAGCACTTACGGGGGTAATGAGCAGTTCTTC. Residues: CASTYGGNEQFF.

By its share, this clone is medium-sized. The CDR3 protein is CASSESVVSTDTQYF. The CDR3 nucleotides read TGCGCCAGCAGTGAGTCGGTAGTATCAACAGATACGCAGTATTTT. The chain combines TRBV10-2 with TRBJ2-3; D call uncertain. Between the trimmed V and J ends, which lost 0 bases and 3 bases, there was a span of 10 bases. Germline CDR1 and CDR2: WSHSY and SAAADI. The CDR3 has 15 residues.

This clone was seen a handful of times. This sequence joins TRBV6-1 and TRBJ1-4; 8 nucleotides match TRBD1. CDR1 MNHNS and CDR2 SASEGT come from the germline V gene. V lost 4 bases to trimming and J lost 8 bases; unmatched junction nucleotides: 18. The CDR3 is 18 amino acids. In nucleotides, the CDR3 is TGTGCCAGCAGTGTCCTAAGTAAGGGTCAGGGGGCAGGCGAAAAACTGTTTTTT. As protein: CASSVLSKGQGAGEKLFF.

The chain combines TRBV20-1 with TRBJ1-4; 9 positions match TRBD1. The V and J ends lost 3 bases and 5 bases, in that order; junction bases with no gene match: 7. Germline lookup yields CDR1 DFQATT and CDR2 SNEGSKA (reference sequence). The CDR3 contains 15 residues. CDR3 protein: CSASIKGTGNEKLFF. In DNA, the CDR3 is TGCAGTGCTAGTATAAAGGGGACAGGGAATGAAAAACTGTTTTTT.

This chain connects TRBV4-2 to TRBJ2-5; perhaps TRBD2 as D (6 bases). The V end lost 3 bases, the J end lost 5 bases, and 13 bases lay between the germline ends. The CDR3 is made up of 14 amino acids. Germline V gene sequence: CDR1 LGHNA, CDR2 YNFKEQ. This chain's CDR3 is CASSQGGHRETQYF. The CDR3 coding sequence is TGTGCCAGCAGCCAGGGGGGTCACCGTGAGACCCAGTACTTC.

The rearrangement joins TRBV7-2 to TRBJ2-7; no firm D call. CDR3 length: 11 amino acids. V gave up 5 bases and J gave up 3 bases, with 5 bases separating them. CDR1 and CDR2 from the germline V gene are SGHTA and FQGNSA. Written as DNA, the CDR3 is TGTGCCAGCAGCCCCAACTACGAGCAGTACTTC. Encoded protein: CASSPNYEQYF.

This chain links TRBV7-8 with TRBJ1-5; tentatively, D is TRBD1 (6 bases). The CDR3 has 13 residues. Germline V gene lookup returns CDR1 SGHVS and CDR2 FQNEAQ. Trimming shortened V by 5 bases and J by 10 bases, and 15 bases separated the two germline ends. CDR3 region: CASSGGGGTPQHF. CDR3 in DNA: TGTGCCAGCAGCGGAGGGGGGGGCACACCCCAGCATTTT. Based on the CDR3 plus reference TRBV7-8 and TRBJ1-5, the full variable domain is GAGVSQSPRYKVAKRGQDVALRCDPISGHVSLFWYQQALGQGPEFLTYFQNEAQLDKSGLPSDRFFAERPEGSVSTLKIQRTQQEDSAVYLCASSGGGGTPQHFGDGTRLSIL.

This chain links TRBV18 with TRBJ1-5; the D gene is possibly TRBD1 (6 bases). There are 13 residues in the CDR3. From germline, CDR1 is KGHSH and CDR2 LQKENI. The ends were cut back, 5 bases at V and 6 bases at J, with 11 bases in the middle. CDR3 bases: TGTGCCAGCTCAGAGGGGGTGGGTCAGCCCCAGCATTTT. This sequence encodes CASSEGVGQPQHF.

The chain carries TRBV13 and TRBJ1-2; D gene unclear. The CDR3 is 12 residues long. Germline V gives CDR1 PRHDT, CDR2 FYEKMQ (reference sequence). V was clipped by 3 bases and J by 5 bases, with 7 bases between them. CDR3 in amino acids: CASSFSRYGYTF. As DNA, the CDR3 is TGTGCCAGCAGCTTCTCACGGTATGGCTACACCTTC. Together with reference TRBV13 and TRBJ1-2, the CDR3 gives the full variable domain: AAGVIQSPRHLIKEKRETATLKCYPIPRHDTVYWYQQGPGQDPQFLISFYEKMQSDKGSIPDRFSAQQFSDYHSELNMSSLELGDSALYFCASSFSRYGYTFGSGTRLTVV.

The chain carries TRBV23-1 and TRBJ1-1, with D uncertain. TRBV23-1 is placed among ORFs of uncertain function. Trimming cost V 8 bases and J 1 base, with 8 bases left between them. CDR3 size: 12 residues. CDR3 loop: CASGRENTEAFF. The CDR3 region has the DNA TGCGCCAGCGGTAGAGAGAACACTGAAGCTTTCTTT.

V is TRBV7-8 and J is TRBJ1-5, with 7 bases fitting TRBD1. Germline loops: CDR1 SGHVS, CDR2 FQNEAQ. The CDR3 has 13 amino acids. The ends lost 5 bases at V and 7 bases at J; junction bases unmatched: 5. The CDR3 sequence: CASSPDRDQPQHF. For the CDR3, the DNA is TGTGCCAGCAGCCCTGACAGGGACCAGCCCCAGCATTTT.

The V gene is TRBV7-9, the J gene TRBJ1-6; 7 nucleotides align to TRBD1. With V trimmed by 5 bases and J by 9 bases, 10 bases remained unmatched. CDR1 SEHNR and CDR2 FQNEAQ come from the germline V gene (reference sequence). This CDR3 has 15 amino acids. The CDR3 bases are TGTGCCAGCAGCCCAACGACAGGGTTTGGTTCACCCCTCCACTTT. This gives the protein CASSPTTGFGSPLHF.

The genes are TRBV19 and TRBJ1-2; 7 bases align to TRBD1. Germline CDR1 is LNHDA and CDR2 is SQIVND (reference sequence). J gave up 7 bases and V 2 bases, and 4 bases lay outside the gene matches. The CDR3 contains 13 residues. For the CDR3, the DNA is TGTGCCAGTAGTATAAGGGGGCCCGCTGGCTACACCTTC. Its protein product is CASSIRGPAGYTF.

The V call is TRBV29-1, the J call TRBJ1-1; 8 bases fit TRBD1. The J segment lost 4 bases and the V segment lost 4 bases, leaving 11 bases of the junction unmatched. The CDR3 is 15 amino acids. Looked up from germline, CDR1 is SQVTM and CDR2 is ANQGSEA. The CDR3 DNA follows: TGCAGCGTTGCCCGGGACAGGAGGATCAGCACTGAAGCTTTCTTT. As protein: CSVARDRRISTEAFF.

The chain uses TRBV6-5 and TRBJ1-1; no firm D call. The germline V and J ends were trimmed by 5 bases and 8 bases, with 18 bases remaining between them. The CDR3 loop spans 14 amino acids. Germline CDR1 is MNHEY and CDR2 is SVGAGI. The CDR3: CASSPLGRALEAFF. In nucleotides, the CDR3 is TGTGCCAGCAGTCCATTAGGGCGGGCCCTCGAAGCTTTCTTT.